The T cell receptor (beta chain) described here comes from a study of shared clonotypes between healthy human individuals. Trimming stripped 5 bases from V and 1 base from J, with 12 bases between. The V gene's germline CDR1 is LNHDA and CDR2 SQIVND (reference sequence). This CDR3 is 15 amino acids long. About this clone: Its antigen is not known.

Notes on the study in general: All-four-donor shared clonotypes had higher generation probabilities than non-shared clonotypes did. Generally, naive subsets came out with larger estimated richness than memory subsets.

Only in-frame clones appear in the TCRdb table, and some are missing; sequencing was by immunoSEQ multiplex PCR. The sample holds some 2 million clones; 85% to 95% are singletons and the top ten take 0.13%. The clonotype was recovered from a man between 18 and 29 years old in good health. The V gene is TRBV19, the J gene TRBJ1-3; D remains ambiguous. Sequenced material: naive CD4+ T cells sorted from blood. Indicated subset: CD45RA+ positively selected. CDR3 sequence (DNA): TGTGCCAGTAGTGATTTGTCTACTTCTGGAAACACCATATATTTT. Its translation is CASSDLSTSGNTIYF.